This T cell receptor beta chain emerged from a study of identical twins. Germline CDR1 reads SGHKS; CDR2 reads YYEKEE (reference sequence). Trimming took 4 bases from V and 7 from J, leaving 17 bases between them. This CDR3 region has 14 residues. TCRdb independently ran MiXCR on the 5' RACE reads; one entry per CDR3 protein. The profile shows over 200,000 distinct CDR3 sequences, approximately 7.1% of them singletons. The sample holds a few counts of this clonotype. The same sample was also used in a study of T cells expressing NK-cell markers. From that paper: Roughly six donors showed dominant NKG2C+ clonotypes comprising roughly 1.0-7.5% of their CD8+ T cells.

The genes are TRBV5-5 and TRBJ2-5, with no clear D. Specimen: CD8+ T cells sorted from blood. This receptor was obtained from a woman under 30 in good health. In nucleotides, the CDR3 is TGTGCCAGCAGCCCCGGCGGTGGCGTGGGGACCCAGTACTTC. Residues: CASSPGGGVGTQYF.